A single sample gave rise to the 7 T cell receptor beta chains below, sequenced in a study of cytotoxic CD8 clonotypes in ibrutinib-treated CLL. The data were produced by immunoSEQ multiplex PCR, yet TCRdb's version contains in-frame clones alone and is incomplete. The data contain some 140,000 clones, 79% of them singletons. Source: PBMCs, taken after 12 months of ibrutinib treatment. The receptor set was obtained from a human donor with chronic lymphocytic leukemia.

The V and J genes are TRBV9 and TRBJ2-7, with D possibly TRBD2 on 5 matching bases. The CDR3 totals 14 residues. The germline V gene encodes CDR1 SGDLS and CDR2 YYNGEE. Trimming removed 0 bases at V and 3 bases at J, with 10 bases between. CDR3 sequence: CASSVVPDFYEQYF. CDR3 coding DNA: TGTGCCAGCAGCGTAGTCCCGGACTTCTACGAGCAGTACTTC.

This clone was detected a few times. The J gene is TRBJ2-3, the V gene TRBV4-3; D ambiguous. Germline CDR1 reads LGHNA; CDR2 reads YSLEER. Trimming cost V 6 bases and J 6 bases, with 13 bases left between them. This CDR3 region has 13 residues. The CDR3 nucleotides are TGCGCCAGCAGTCGGGTGAGTTGGGATACGCAGTATTTT. It is translated as CASSRVSWDTQYF.

The gene calls are TRBV27 and TRBJ2-7; no firm D call. V lost 3 bases to trimming and J lost 3 bases, with 12 bases between them. Looked up from germline, CDR1 is MNHEY and CDR2 is SMNVEV (reference sequence). This CDR3 contains 14 residues. CDR3 residues: CASSFGRNNYEQYF. CDR3 coding DNA: TGTGCCAGCAGTTTCGGACGGAATAACTACGAGCAGTACTTC.

The chain has TRBV6-1 and TRBJ1-1; weak D call: TRBD1 (5 bases). Germline lookup yields CDR1 MNHNS and CDR2 SASEGT. The V and J ends lost 2 bases and 1 base respectively, with 11 bases between them. The CDR3 covers 15 residues. CDR3 DNA sequence: TGTGCCAGCAGTGAATTATTTGGGGGGAACACTGAAGCTTTCTTT. Amino acid sequence: CASSELFGGNTEAFF.

The count of this clone is one. The V and J genes are TRBV5-5 and TRBJ2-7, with D unresolved. Trimming cost V 0 bases and J 7 bases, with 14 bases left between them. Germline V gives CDR1 SGHKS, CDR2 YYEKEE (reference sequence). The CDR3 spans 14 residues. The CDR3 region has the DNA TGTGCCAGCAGCTTGGTTTATTGGTCTGAGGAGCAGTACTTC. It encodes CASSLVYWSEEQYF. The complete variable domain, with remaining parts taken from reference TRBV5-5 and TRBJ2-7, reads DAGVTQSPTHLIKTRGQQVTLRCSPISGHKSVSWYQQVLGQGPQFIFQYYEKEERGRGNFPDRFSARQFPNYSSELNVNALLLGDSALYLCASSLVYWSEEQYFGPGTRLTVT.

The chain carries TRBV7-9 and TRBJ2-1, with 14 nucleotides matching TRBD2. CDR1 and CDR2 (germline): SEHNR, FQNEAQ (reference sequence). The CDR3 extends over 18 amino acids. With V trimmed by 5 bases and J by 2 bases, 8 bases remained unmatched. The CDR3 is CASSLRTSGRSTYNEQFF. The DNA for the CDR3 is TGTGCCAGCAGCCTTCGGACTAGCGGGAGGAGTACCTACAATGAGCAGTTCTTC.

This clone was observed a single time. The gene calls are TRBV18 and TRBJ2-1; 7 nucleotides align to TRBD2. Germline assignment: CDR1 KGHSH and CDR2 LQKENI. The J segment lost 3 bases and the V segment lost 6 bases, leaving 8 bases of the junction unmatched. The CDR3 sequence is 15 residues long. CDR3 DNA sequence: TGTGCCAGCTCCGCCGGGGCTAGCGGCTACAATGAGCAGTTCTTC. This sequence encodes CASSAGASGYNEQFF.